The following is a T cell receptor (beta chain) sequence with its context. Germline V CDR1 and CDR2: SGHVS, FQNEAQ. J gave up 3 bases and V 0 bases, and 4 bases lay outside the gene matches. The CDR3 has 15 residues. This sample is part of a study of blood T cell repertoires in COVID-19. Libraries were prepared by immunoSEQ multiplex PCR; TCRdb keeps only in-frame clonotypes and omits some of them. The top ten hold around 4.1% of the sample, which has about 290,000 clones, just under 85% seen once. The source is a woman aged 45-60 years with active or convalescent COVID-19. V usage is TRBV7-8 and J usage is TRBJ2-7; the match to TRBD1 covers 8 bases. Specimen: peripheral blood. In DNA, the CDR3 is TGTGCCAGCAGCTTAGCGGCAGGGGGCCTCTACGAGCAGTACTTC. This sequence encodes CASSLAAGGLYEQYF. Full variable domain (outside the CDR3, taken from reference TRBV7-8 and TRBJ2-7): GAGVSQSPRYKVAKRGQDVALRCDPISGHVSLFWYQQALGQGPEFLTYFQNEAQLDKSGLPSDRFFAERPEGSVSTLKIQRTQQEDSAVYLCASSLAAGGLYEQYFGPGTRLTVT.